This T cell receptor (beta chain) was sequenced in a study of blood T cell repertoires in COVID-19. In the study overall: Samples taken during acute and convalescent COVID-19 were collected in the United States, Italy and Spain. The cDNA or gDNA used as material had been derived from T cells, B-cell-depleted T cells, or PBMCs.

V lost 5 bases, J lost 3 bases, and 3 bases stayed unmatched. The CDR3 is 16 amino acids. From germline, CDR1 is SNHLY and CDR2 FYNNEI. Clones were read by immunoSEQ multiplex PCR, and TCRdb kept only the in-frame ones, dropping some. The repertoire consists of fewer than 350,000 clones, with around 85% occurring once and the leading ten covering about 12%. The receptor's source is a woman aged 25 to 45 with COVID-19, enrolled during active disease. V usage is TRBV2 and J usage is TRBJ2-3; TRBD2 matches 15 bases. The specimen was peripheral blood. The CDR3 coding sequence is TGTGCCAGCAGTTCAGGACTAGCGGGGGGGACAGATACGCAGTATTTT. This gives the protein CASSSGLAGGTDTQYF.